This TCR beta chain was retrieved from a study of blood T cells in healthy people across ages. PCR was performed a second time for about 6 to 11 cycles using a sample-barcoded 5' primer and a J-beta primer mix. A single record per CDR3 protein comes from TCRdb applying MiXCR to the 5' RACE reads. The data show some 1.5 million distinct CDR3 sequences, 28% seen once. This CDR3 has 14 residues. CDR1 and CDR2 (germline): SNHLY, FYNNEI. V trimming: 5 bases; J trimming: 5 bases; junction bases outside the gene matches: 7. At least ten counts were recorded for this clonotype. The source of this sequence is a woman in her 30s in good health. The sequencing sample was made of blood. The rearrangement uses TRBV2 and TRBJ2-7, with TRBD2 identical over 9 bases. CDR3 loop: CASSHGTSTHEQYF. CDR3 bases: TGTGCCAGCAGTCACGGGACTAGCACCCACGAGCAGTACTTC.